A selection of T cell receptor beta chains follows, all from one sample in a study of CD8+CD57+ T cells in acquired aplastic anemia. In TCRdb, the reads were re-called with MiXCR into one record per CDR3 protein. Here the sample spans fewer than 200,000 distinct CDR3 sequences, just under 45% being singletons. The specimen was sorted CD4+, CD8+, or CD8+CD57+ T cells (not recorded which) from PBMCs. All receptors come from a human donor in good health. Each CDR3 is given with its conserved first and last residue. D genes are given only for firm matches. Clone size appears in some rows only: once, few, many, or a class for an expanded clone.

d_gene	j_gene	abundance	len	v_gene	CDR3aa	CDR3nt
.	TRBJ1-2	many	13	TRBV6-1	CASTTGGAYGYTF	TGTGCCAGCACCACGGGGGGCGCCTATGGCTACACCTTC
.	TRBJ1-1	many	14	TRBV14	CASSQKRGGIRAFF	TGTGCCAGCAGCCAAAAGAGAGGAGGTATCCGGGCTTTCTTT
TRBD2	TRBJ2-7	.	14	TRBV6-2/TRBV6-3	CASSLSGGNYEQYF	TGTGCCAGTAGTCTTAGCGGGGGCAACTACGAGCAGTACTTC
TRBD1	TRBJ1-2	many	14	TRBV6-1	CASSTGQGFYGYTF	TGTGCCAGCAGTACCGGACAGGGGTTCTATGGCTACACCTTC
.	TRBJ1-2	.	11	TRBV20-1	CSARDSDGYTF	TGCAGTGCTAGGGACAGCGATGGCTACACCTTC
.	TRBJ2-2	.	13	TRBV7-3	CASSLKHTGELFF	TGTGCCAGCAGCTTAAAGCACACCGGGGAGCTGTTTTTT
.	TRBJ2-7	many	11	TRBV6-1	CASTGKGEQYF	TGTGCCAGCACCGGGAAGGGGGAGCAGTACTTC
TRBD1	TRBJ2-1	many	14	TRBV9	CASSVAGQGHEQFF	TGTGCCAGCAGCGTTGCGGGACAGGGACATGAGCAGTTCTTC
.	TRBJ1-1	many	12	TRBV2	CASPKGGTEAFF	TGTGCCTCTCCCAAGGGTGGGACTGAAGCTTTCTTT
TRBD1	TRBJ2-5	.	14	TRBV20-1	CSAQTTTGQETQYF	TGCAGTGCTCAAACGACGACAGGGCAAGAGACCCAGTACTTC
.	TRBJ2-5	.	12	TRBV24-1	CATSDLTETQYF	TGTGCCACCAGTGATTTGACAGAGACCCAGTACTTC
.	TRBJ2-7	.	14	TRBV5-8	CASSGTGKRYEQYF	TGTGCCAGCAGCGGGACGGGAAAACGCTACGAGCAGTACTTC
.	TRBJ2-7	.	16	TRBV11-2	CASSLVADPGSYEQYF	TGTGCCAGCAGCTTAGTGGCGGACCCTGGCTCCTACGAGCAGTACTTC
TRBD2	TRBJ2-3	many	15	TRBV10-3	CAISESLGLANTQYF	TGTGCCATCAGTGAGTCGCTGGGACTAGCGAATACGCAGTATTTT
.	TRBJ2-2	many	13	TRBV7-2	CASSLVRAGELFF	TGTGCCAGCAGCTTAGTACGAGCTGGGGAGCTGTTTTTT
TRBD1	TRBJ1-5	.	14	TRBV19	CATLDRRNNQPQHF	TGTGCCACCCTGGACAGGCGAAACAATCAGCCCCAGCATTTT
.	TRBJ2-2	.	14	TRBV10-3	CAINEGSTTGELFF	TGTGCCATCAACGAGGGATCCACCACCGGGGAGCTGTTTTTT
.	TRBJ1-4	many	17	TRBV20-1	CSARDDSSPRGNEKLFF	TGCAGTGCTAGAGATGATTCTAGCCCTCGTGGTAATGAAAAACTGTTTTTT
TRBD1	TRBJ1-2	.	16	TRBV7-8	CASSLTGERANYGYTF	TGTGCCAGCAGCTTAACAGGGGAAAGGGCTAACTATGGCTACACCTTC
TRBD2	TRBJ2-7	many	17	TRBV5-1	CASSLSSGRAATYEQYF	TGCGCCAGCAGCTTGTCTAGCGGGAGGGCCGCAACCTACGAGCAGTACTTC
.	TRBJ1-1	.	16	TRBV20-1	CSARDDPDGWSTEAFF	TGCAGTGCTAGAGATGATCCGGACGGGTGGAGCACTGAAGCTTTCTTT
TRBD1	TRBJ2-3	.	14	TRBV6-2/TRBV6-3	CASGDRVKTDTQYF	TGTGCCAGCGGGGACAGGGTAAAGACAGATACGCAGTATTTT
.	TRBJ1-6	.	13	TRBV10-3	CAIGDRESSPLHF	TGTGCCATAGGAGACAGAGAGAGTTCACCCCTCCACTTT